These T cell receptor beta chains were read from a single sample in a study of OX40 agonist ivuxolimab in advanced cancers. TCRdb keeps only in-frame clones here, not all; method: immunoSEQ multiplex PCR. Altogether some 86,000 clones are present, about nine tenths being singletons, with the ten largest covering more than 5.5%. Specimen: CD4+ or CD8+ T cells sorted from blood, collected in a trial of the OX40 agonist ivuxolimab. The receptors come from an adult with an advanced solid tumor such as melanoma, head and neck, liver or kidney cancer. Each CDR3 is given with its conserved first and last residue. The D gene is left open where the match is weak. A clone size is listed for some rows: how often the clone was seen (once, few, many), or a class if it is expanded.

V gene,J gene,clone size,D gene,CDR3 DNA,CDR3 protein
TRBV2,TRBJ1-1,once,NA,TGTGCCAGCAGTGAAGTGGGACGGGTCACTGAAGCTTTCTTT,CASSEVGRVTEAFF
TRBV7-2,TRBJ1-3,NA,NA,TGTGCCAGCAGTCATAACACCATATATTTT,CASSHNTIYF
TRBV19,TRBJ2-5,NA,NA,TGTGCCAGTAGTATAGCTCGATCCTTGACAGAAGAGACCCAGTACTTC,CASSIARSLTEETQYF
TRBV7-6,TRBJ2-7,NA,NA,TGTGCCAGCACCCTGGACTCCCGTTTTGTTGAGCAGTACTTC,CASTLDSRFVEQYF
TRBV6-5,TRBJ1-2,NA,NA,TGTGCCAGCAGTTACTCGGGGCCTCATAAGAACTATGGCTACACCTTC,CASSYSGPHKNYGYTF
TRBV5-1,TRBJ1-3,NA,NA,TGCGCCAGCAGCTTGGTGGCAGCAACTTCTGGAAACACCATATATTTT,CASSLVAATSGNTIYF
TRBV19,TRBJ2-1,NA,TRBD2,TGTGCCAGTAGCACCGGGACTAGCCGATACAATGAGCAGTTCTTC,CASSTGTSRYNEQFF
TRBV27,TRBJ2-7,once,TRBD2,TGTGCCAGCAGTTTACGGGTAGCGGGCGCTCTCCCTCCGGAGCAGTACTTC,CASSLRVAGALPPEQYF
TRBV5-1,TRBJ2-7,NA,TRBD1,TGCGCCAGCACCAACGACAGGGGGCGCAACGAGCAGTACTTC,CASTNDRGRNEQYF
TRBV5-4,TRBJ1-2,NA,NA,TGTGCCAGCAGCAGAACGGACTATGGCTACACCTTC,CASSRTDYGYTF
TRBV30,TRBJ2-2,NA,NA,TGTGCCTGGAGTGGAGGGGCGCGCACCGGGGAGCTGTTTTTT,CAWSGGARTGELFF
TRBV30,TRBJ2-7,NA,TRBD1,TGTGCCTGGAGTGTAGACAGGGACTACGAGCAGTACTTC,CAWSVDRDYEQYF
TRBV18,TRBJ2-3,NA,TRBD2,TGTGCCAGCGCGGGGGGTACCAGCGGGAGTATGTCAGATACGCAGTATTTT,CASAGGTSGSMSDTQYF
TRBV9,TRBJ2-5,NA,NA,TGTGCCAGCAGCGTAGGGTCGGAGACCCAGTACTTC,CASSVGSETQYF
TRBV6-6,TRBJ2-7,NA,NA,TGTGCCACCTCAGGGGGAGGGTACGAGCAGTACTTC,CATSGGGYEQYF
TRBV7-9,TRBJ2-2,NA,TRBD1,TGTGCCAGCAGCCCAAACAGGGGGCGAATAGCGGTTAACACCGGGGAGCTGTTTTTT,CASSPNRGRIAVNTGELFF
TRBV9,TRBJ2-1,NA,NA,TGTGCCAGCAGCGAGGGAATCGGAGCGAGCTCCTACAATGAGCAGTTCTTC,CASSEGIGASSYNEQFF
TRBV11-2,TRBJ2-7,NA,TRBD2,TGTGCCAGCCGCCGGGACTACAACTCCTACGAGCAGTACTTC,CASRRDYNSYEQYF
TRBV5-1,TRBJ2-5,once,TRBD1,TGCGCCAGCAGCTTGGGCGACAGGGTTTACCAAGAGACCCAGTACTTC,CASSLGDRVYQETQYF
TRBV28,TRBJ2-7,NA,NA,TGTGCCAGCAGTCTCCTCTCCTACGAGCAGTACTTC,CASSLLSYEQYF
TRBV5-1,TRBJ1-5,NA,NA,TGCGCCAGCAGCTTAGGGCCTGTGGGCAGGGCGGCTCAGCCCCAGCATTTT,CASSLGPVGRAAQPQHF
TRBV6-1,TRBJ2-7,NA,NA,TGTGCCAGCAGTGAAGAGGGGGTGGCAGGGCGGTACGAGCAGTACTTC,CASSEEGVAGRYEQYF
TRBV5-1,TRBJ2-2,NA,TRBD1,TGCGCCAGCAGCCCAAGATTGCCGGGACAGGGGGCGAACACCGGGGAGCTGTTTTTT,CASSPRLPGQGANTGELFF
TRBV4-1,TRBJ2-7,NA,NA,TGCGCCAGCAGCCAACGGGCGGCGGGGTTCAACGAGCAGTACTTC,CASSQRAAGFNEQYF
TRBV19,TRBJ2-7,NA,NA,TGTGCCAGTAGTATAGGGGGCTACGAGCAGTACTTC,CASSIGGYEQYF
TRBV28,TRBJ2-7,NA,TRBD1,TGTGCCAGCAGTTCAGGACAGGACTACGAGCAGTACTTC,CASSSGQDYEQYF
TRBV25-1,TRBJ1-6,NA,NA,TGTGCCAGCAGTCAGACGTTGACAGCCAATAATTCACCCCTCCACTTT,CASSQTLTANNSPLHF
TRBV14,TRBJ1-4,NA,NA,TGTGCCAGCAGCCAGGAGTTGGGGGGACTGGGTGAAAAACTGTTTTTT,CASSQELGGLGEKLFF
TRBV5-1,TRBJ1-2,NA,TRBD1,TGCGCCAGCAGCTCAGGGGGCGGTTATGGCTACACCTTC,CASSSGGGYGYTF
TRBV7-8,TRBJ1-3,NA,NA,TGTGCCAGCAGCATCAGTTGGGATCCCGGAAACACCATATATTTT,CASSISWDPGNTIYF
TRBV7-9,TRBJ2-5,NA,TRBD2,TGTGCCAGCAGCTTAGGTAGCGGGAGCGCCGGGGGAGAGACCCAGTACTTC,CASSLGSGSAGGETQYF
TRBV7-6,TRBJ2-7,NA,TRBD2,TGTGCCAGCAGCCGAGACACGACGGCATCAGCGGGAGGCTCCTACGAGCAGTACTTC,CASSRDTTASAGGSYEQYF
TRBV6-6,TRBJ1-4,NA,NA,TGTGCCAGCAGCCCCCGACAGGTCACAACTAATGAAAAACTGTTTTTT,CASSPRQVTTNEKLFF
TRBV19,TRBJ2-7,NA,NA,TGTGCCAGTAGTATAGATTCCGCAAGTCTGGTCGAGCAGTACTTC,CASSIDSASLVEQYF
TRBV28,TRBJ1-4,NA,NA,TGTGCCAGCAGTTCACGGGAAGGGGGGGCAAAACTGTTTTTT,CASSSREGGAKLFF
TRBV28,TRBJ2-3,NA,NA,TGTGCCAGCAGTCAGTGGGACACAGATACGCAGTATTTT,CASSQWDTDTQYF
TRBV11-2,TRBJ2-3,NA,NA,TGTGCCAGCAGGAAAGGAGGGTACGATACGCAGTATTTT,CASRKGGYDTQYF
TRBV30,TRBJ1-2,NA,NA,TGTGCCTGGAGTAAATTCCGGGGGTCATATGGCTACACCTTC,CAWSKFRGSYGYTF
TRBV25-1,TRBJ2-2,once,NA,TGTGCCTCCCTGGGCGTCGGGGAGCTGTTTTTT,CASLGVGELFF
TRBV11-2,TRBJ2-3,NA,TRBD2,TGTGCCAGCAGCCCGCCCCGCGGACTAGCGGGAGGGTTAGATACGCAGTATTTT,CASSPPRGLAGGLDTQYF
TRBV30,TRBJ1-2,NA,NA,TGTGCCTGGACTTCGTCGGACGGGGGAGGCTACACCTTC,CAWTSSDGGGYTF
TRBV28,TRBJ1-3,NA,NA,TGTGCCAGCAGTTCCTTAGGGGACACCATATATTTT,CASSSLGDTIYF
TRBV29-1,TRBJ1-2,NA,NA,TGCAGCGTTGGAGAGGGATATGGCTACACCTTC,CSVGEGYGYTF
TRBV2,TRBJ2-1,NA,NA,TGTGCCAGCAGTGGGCAGGGCGGGGCTGGTGAGCAGTTCTTC,CASSGQGGAGEQFF
TRBV18,TRBJ2-1,NA,TRBD2,TGTGCCAGCTCATCTACGACTAGCGGGAGCTTAAATGAGCAGTTCTTC,CASSSTTSGSLNEQFF
TRBV5-1,TRBJ2-1,NA,TRBD2,TGCGCCAGCAGCTACGGACTAGCGGGAGTTGATGAGCAGTTCTTC,CASSYGLAGVDEQFF